These T cell receptor beta chains were read from a single sample in a study of T cells in Graves' hyperthyroidism and ophthalmopathy. Each CDR3 protein is one row after TCRdb ran MiXCR on the multiplex PCR reads. The sample has about 480,000 distinct CDR3 sequences; roughly 14% are singletons. Sequencing was carried out using blood. These receptors were obtained from a young woman with Graves' hyperthyroidism. Both conserved end residues are part of each CDR3. A D gene is named only where the DNA matches it firmly. Only part of the rows carry a size: once, few, many, or a class if the clone is expanded.

clone size	V gene	J gene	D gene	CDR3 length	CDR3 protein	CDR3 DNA
-	TRBV19	TRBJ1-5	-	14	CASSIQGKGQPQHF	TGTGCCAGTAGTATCCAGGGAAAGGGACAGCCCCAGCATTTT
-	TRBV5-5	TRBJ1-1	-	16	CASSLRGQQLNTEAFF	TGTGCCAGCAGCTTGAGAGGACAACAACTGAACACTGAAGCTTTCTTT
-	TRBV18	TRBJ1-1	TRBD1	16	CASTSRDRESFTGAFF	TGTGCCAGCACTTCACGGGACAGGGAGTCGTTCACTGGAGCTTTCTTT
-	TRBV6-1	TRBJ2-2	-	13	CASRVPRTGELFF	TGTGCCAGCAGGGTACCGCGCACCGGGGAGCTGTTTTTT
-	TRBV30	TRBJ1-6	TRBD1	13	CAWRWTGSSPLHF	TGTGCCTGGAGGTGGACAGGGAGTTCACCCCTCCACTTT
many	TRBV12-3/TRBV12-4	TRBJ2-3	TRBD2	17	CASSLGVDGGSADTQYF	TGTGCCAGCAGTTTGGGGGTTGATGGCGGGAGTGCAGATACGCAGTATTTT
-	TRBV5-5	TRBJ1-5	-	13	CASSFQVGQPQHF	TGTGCCAGCAGCTTCCAGGTGGGCCAGCCCCAGCATTTT
-	TRBV7-9	TRBJ1-4	-	14	CASSYDLVGEKLFF	TGTGCCAGCAGTTATGACCTTGTGGGTGAAAAACTGTTTTTT
-	TRBV4-1	TRBJ1-5	-	19	CASTPLLITPTASNQPQHF	TGCGCCAGCACGCCACTACTCATTACCCCCACAGCTAGCAATCAGCCCCAGCATTTT
many	TRBV2	TRBJ1-2	-	13	CASSEAGNYGYTF	TGTGCCAGCAGTGAAGCGGGGAACTATGGCTACACCTTC